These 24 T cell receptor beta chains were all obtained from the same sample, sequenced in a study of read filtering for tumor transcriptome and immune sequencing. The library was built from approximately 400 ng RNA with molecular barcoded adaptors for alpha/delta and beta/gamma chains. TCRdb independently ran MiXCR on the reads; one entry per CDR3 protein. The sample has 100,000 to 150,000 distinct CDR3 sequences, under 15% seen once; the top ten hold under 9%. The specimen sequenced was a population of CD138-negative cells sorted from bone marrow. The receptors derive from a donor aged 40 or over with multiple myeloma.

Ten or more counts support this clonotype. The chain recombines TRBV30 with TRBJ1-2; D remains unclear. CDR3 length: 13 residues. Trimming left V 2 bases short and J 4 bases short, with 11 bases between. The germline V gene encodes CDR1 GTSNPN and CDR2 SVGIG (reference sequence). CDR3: CAWSSRMLYGYTF. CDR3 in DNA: TGTGCCTGGAGTTCCCGGATGCTCTATGGCTACACCTTC.

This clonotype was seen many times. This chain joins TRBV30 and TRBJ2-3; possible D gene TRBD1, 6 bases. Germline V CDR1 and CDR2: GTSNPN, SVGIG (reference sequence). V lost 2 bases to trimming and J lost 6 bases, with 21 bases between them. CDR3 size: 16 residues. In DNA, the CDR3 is TGTGCCTGGAGTAGGGGATCAGGGGAGTATCGGGATACGCAGTATTTT. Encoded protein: CAWSRGSGEYRDTQYF. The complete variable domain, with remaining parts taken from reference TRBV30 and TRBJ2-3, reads SQTIHQWPATLVQPVGSPLSLECTVEGTSNPNLYWYRQAAGRGLQLLFYSVGIGQISSEVPQNLSASRPQDRQFILSSKKLLLSDSGFYLCAWSRGSGEYRDTQYFGPGTRLTVL.

The CDR3 region is CASSFAPKYYEQYF. The CDR3 region has the DNA TGCGCCAGCAGCTTTGCCCCCAAGTACTACGAGCAGTACTTC. V and J are TRBV5-1 and TRBJ2-7, with D unresolved. Germline V gene sequence: CDR1 SGHRS, CDR2 YFSETQ. This CDR3 is 14 amino acids long. Trimming left V 2 bases short and J 3 bases short, with 12 bases between.

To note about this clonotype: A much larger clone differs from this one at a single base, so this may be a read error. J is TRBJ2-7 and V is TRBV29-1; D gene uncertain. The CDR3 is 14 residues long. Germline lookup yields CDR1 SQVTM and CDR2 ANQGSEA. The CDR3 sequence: CSVEDRKGGYERYF. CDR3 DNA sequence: TGCAGCGTTGAAGATCGGAAGGGTGGATACGAGCGGTACTTC.

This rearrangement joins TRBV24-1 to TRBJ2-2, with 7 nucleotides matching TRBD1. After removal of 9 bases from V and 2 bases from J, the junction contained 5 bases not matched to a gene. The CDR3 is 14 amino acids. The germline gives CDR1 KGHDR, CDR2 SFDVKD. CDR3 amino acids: CATGRDSNTGELFF. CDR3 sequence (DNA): TGTGCCACCGGAAGGGACAGTAACACCGGGGAGCTGTTTTTT.

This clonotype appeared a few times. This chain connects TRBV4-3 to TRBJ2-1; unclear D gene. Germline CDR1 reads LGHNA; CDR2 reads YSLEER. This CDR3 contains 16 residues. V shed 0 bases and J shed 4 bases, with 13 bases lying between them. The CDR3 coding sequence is TGCGCCAGCAGCCAAGATACGGAAGCTGGTTACAATGAGCAGTTCTTC. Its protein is CASSQDTEAGYNEQFF.

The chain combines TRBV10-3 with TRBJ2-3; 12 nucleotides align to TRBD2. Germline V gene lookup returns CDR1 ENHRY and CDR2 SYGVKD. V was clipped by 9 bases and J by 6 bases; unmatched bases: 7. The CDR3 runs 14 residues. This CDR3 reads CAIKTSGRSDTQYF. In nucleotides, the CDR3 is TGTGCCATTAAAACTAGCGGGAGGAGTGATACGCAGTATTTT.

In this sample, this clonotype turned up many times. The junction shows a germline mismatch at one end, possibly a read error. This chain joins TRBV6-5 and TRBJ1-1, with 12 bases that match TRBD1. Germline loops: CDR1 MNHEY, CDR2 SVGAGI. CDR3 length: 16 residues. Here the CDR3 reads CAGSMGQGARNTEAFF. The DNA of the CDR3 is TGTGCCGGCAGTATGGGACAGGGGGCTAGGAACACTGAAGCTTTCTTT.

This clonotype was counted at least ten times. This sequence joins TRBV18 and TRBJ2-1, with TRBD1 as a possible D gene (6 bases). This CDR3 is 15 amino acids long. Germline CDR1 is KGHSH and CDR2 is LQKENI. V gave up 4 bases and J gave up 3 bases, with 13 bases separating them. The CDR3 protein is CASSLKVDSYNEQFF. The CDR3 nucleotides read TGTGCCAGCTCACTAAAGGTGGACAGCTACAATGAGCAGTTCTTC. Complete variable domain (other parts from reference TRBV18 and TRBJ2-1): NAGVMQNPRHLVRRRGQEARLRCSPMKGHSHVYWYRQLPEEGLKFMVYLQKENIIDESGMPKERFSAEFPKEGPSILRIQQVVRGDSAAYFCASSLKVDSYNEQFFGPGTRLTVL.

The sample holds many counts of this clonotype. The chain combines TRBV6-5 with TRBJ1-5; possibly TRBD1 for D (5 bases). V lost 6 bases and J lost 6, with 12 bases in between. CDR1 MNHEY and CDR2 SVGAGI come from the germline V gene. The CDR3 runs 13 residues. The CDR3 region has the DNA TGTGCCAGCAGGCATACCCAGGGTCAGCCCCAGCATTTT. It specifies CASRHTQGQPQHF.

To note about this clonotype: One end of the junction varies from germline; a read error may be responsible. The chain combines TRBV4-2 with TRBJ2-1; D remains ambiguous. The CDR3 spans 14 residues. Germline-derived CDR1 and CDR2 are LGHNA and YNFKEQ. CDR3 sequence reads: CASSQVDRGDEQFF. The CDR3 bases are TGTGCCAGCAGCCAAGTGGACCGTGGGGATGAGCAATTCTTC.

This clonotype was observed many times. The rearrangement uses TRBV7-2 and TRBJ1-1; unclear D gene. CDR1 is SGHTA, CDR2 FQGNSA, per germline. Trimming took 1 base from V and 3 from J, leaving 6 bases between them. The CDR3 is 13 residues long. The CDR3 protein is CASSLVRDTEAFF. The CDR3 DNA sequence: TGTGCCAGCAGCTTAGTCCGGGACACTGAAGCTTTCTTT. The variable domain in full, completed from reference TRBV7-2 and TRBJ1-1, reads GAGVSQSPSNKVTEKGKDVELRCDPISGHTALYWYRQSLGQGLEFLIYFQGNSAPDKSGLPSDRFSAERTGGSVSTLTIQRTQQEDSAVYLCASSLVRDTEAFFGQGTRLTVV.

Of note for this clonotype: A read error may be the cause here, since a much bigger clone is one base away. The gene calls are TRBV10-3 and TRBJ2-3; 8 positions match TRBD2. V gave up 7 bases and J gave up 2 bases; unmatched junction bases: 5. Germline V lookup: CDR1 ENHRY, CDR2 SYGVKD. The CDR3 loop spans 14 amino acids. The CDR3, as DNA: TGTGCCATCATCGCCGGGGGGGTCACAGATACGCAGTATTTT. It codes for CAIIAGGVTDTQYF.

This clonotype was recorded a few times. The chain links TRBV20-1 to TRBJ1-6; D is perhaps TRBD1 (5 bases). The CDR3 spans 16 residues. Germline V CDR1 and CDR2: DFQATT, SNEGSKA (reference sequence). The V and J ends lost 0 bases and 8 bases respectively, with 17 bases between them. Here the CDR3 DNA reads TGCAGTGCTAGAGATCTTGGAACCCGGGGGGATTCACCCCTCCACTTT. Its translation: CSARDLGTRGDSPLHF.

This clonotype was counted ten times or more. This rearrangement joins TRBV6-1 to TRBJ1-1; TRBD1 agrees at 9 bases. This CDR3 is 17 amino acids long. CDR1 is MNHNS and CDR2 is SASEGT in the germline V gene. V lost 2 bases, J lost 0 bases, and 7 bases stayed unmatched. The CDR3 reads CASSERGQGGLNTEAFF. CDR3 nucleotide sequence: TGTGCCAGCAGTGAAAGGGGACAGGGCGGATTGAACACTGAAGCTTTCTTT.

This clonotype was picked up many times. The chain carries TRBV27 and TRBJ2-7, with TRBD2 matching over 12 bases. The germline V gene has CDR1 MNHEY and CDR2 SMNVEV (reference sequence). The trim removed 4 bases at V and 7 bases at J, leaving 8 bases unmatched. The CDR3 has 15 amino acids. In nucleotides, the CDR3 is TGTGCCAGCAGTTCTAGCGGGGGGGCGCTAGGTGAGCAGTACTTC. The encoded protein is CASSSSGGALGEQYF.

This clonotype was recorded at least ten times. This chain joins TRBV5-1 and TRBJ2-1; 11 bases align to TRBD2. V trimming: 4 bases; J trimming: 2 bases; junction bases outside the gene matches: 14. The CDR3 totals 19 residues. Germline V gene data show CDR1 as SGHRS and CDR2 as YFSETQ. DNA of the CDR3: TGCGCCAGCAGCCCAAAGACTAGCGGGATTACTCCCACCTACAATGAGCAGTTCTTC. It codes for CASSPKTSGITPTYNEQFF.

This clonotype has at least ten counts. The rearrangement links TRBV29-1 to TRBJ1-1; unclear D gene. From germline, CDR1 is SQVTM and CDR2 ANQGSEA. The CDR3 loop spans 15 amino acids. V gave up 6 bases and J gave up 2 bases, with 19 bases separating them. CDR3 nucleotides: TGCAGCGTGGGTATCTATTCAACCATCAACACTGAAGCTTTCTTT. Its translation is CSVGIYSTINTEAFF.

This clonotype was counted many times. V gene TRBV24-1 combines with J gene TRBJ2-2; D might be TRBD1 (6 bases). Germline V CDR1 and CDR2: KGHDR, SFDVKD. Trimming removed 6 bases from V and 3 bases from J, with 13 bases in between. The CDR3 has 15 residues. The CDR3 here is CATSPRTEYTGELFF. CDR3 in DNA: TGTGCCACCAGTCCTAGGACAGAATACACCGGGGAGCTGTTTTTT.

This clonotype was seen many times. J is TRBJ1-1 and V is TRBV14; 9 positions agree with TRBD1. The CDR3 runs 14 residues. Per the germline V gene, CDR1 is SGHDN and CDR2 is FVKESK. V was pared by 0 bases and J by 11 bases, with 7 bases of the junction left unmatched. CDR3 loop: CASSQDRTGGAAFF. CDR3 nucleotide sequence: TGTGCCAGCAGCCAAGATCGCACAGGGGGCGCGGCTTTCTTT.

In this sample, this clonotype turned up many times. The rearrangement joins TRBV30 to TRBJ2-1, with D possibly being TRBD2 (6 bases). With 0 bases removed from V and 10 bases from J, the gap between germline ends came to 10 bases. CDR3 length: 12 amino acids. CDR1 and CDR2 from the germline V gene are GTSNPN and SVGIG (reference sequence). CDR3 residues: CAWSVGLAEQFF. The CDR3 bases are TGTGCCTGGAGTGTAGGTCTAGCGGAGCAGTTCTTC.

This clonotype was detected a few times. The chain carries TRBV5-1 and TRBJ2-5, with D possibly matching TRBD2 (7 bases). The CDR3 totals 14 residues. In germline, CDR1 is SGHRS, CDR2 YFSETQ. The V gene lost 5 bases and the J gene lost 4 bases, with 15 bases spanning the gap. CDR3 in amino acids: CASRLPGGGETQYF. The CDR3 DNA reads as TGCGCCAGCAGATTACCGGGGGGCGGAGAGACCCAGTACTTC.

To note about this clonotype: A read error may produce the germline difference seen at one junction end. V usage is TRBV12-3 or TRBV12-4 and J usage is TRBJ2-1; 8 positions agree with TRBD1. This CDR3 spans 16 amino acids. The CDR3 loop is CVSSFPSGGHVYEQFF. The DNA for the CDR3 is TGTGTCAGCAGTTTCCCATCAGGGGGCCATGTATATGAGCAGTTTTTC.

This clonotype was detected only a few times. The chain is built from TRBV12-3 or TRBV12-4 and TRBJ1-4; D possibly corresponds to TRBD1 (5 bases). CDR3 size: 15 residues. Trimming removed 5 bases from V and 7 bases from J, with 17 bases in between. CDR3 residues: CASSTRQSRREKLFF. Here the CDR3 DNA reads TGTGCCAGCAGTACCCGACAGTCGAGGCGTGAAAAACTGTTTTTT.